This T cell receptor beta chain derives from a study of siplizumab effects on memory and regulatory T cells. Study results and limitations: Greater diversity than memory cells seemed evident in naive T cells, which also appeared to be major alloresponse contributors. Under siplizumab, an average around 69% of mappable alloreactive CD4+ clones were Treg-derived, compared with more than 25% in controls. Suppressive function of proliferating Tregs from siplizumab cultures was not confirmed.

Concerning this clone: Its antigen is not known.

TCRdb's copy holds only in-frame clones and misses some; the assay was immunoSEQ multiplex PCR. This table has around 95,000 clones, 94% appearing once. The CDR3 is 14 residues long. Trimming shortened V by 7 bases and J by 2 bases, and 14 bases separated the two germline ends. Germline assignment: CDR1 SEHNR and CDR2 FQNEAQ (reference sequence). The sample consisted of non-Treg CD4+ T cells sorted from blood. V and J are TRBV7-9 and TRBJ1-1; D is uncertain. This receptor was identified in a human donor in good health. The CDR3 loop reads CASTTRGENTEAFF. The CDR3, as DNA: TGTGCCAGCACCACCAGAGGAGAAAACACTGAAGCTTTCTTT.